Listed below are T cell receptor beta chains from one sample, sequenced in a study of read filtering for tumor transcriptome and immune sequencing. TCRdb re-called the reads with MiXCR, one entry per CDR3 protein. The data show about 30,000 distinct CDR3 sequences, about 18% seen once. Sequencing used a population of CD138-negative cells sorted from bone marrow. These receptors were obtained from a donor at least 40 years old with multiple myeloma. The CDR3 runs from the conserved cysteine through the conserved F or W. A D gene is named only where the DNA matches it firmly. A clone size is listed for some rows: how often the clone was seen (once, few, many), or a class if it is expanded.

medium-sized TRBJ2-7 - TRBV9 TGTGCCAGCAGCCCGAACTACGAGCAGTACTTC CASSPNYEQYF
many TRBJ1-1 - TRBV5-1 TGCGCCAGCAGCTTGGCGCAGGGGAAGGGCACTGAAGCTTTCTTT CASSLAQGKGTEAFF
few TRBJ2-5 TRBD1 TRBV6-2/TRBV6-3 TGTGCCAGCAGTCTTCAGGGGGCATACGGGACCCAGTACTTC CASSLQGAYGTQYF
- TRBJ2-1 - TRBV6-2/TRBV6-3 TGTGCCAGCAGTACCTTGGGTGGGGGCCCCTACAATGAGCAGTTCTTC CASSTLGGGPYNEQFF
many TRBJ2-3 TRBD2 TRBV29-1 TGCAGCGCTCGGGCTAGCGGCGGAAATACGCAGTATTTT CSARASGGNTQYF
many TRBJ1-5 - TRBV28 TGTGCCAGCAGTTTATCCCTGTTGGCAGGGGGCAATCAGCCCCAGCATTTT CASSLSLLAGGNQPQHF
many TRBJ2-5 - TRBV5-4 TGTGCCAGCAGTTCCGGGTCCAACTCCCAAGAGACCCAGTACTTC CASSSGSNSQETQYF
many TRBJ2-7 - TRBV7-2 TGTGCCAGCAGCTTTCGTGCTCAGGGAGCCTACGAGCAGTACTTC CASSFRAQGAYEQYF
medium-sized TRBJ2-1 - TRBV10-3 TGTGCCATCAGTGGACTGGGGAATGAGCAGTTCTTC CAISGLGNEQFF
many TRBJ2-7 - TRBV20-1 TGCAGTGCTAGATTGGCCCTAAGCTACGAGCAGTACTTC CSARLALSYEQYF